A selection of T cell receptor beta chains follows, all from one sample in a study of post-analysis software for immune sequencing data. TCRdb re-called the PCR reads with MiXCR, one entry per CDR3 protein. The sample has about half a million distinct CDR3 sequences, 34% seen once. The sample comprised blood. All receptors come from a girl aged 2-17 years with multiple sclerosis. Each CDR3 is given with its conserved first and last residue. The D gene is left open where the match is weak. Size tells how often a clone was seen (once, few, many) or the class of an expanded clone, and some rows leave it out.

V	size	D	J	DNA	CDR3
TRBV6-2/TRBV6-3	-	TRBD2	TRBJ2-5	TGTGCCAGCAGTTACTCCGGCGGGGGGTTTCAAGAGACCCAGTACTTC	CASSYSGGGFQETQYF
TRBV6-2/TRBV6-3	few	TRBD2	TRBJ2-3	TGTGCCAGCAGTTACTATGTACTAGCGGGGCGGAGCACAGATACGCAGTATTTT	CASSYYVLAGRSTDTQYF
TRBV5-1	few	-	TRBJ2-5	TGCGCCAGCAGCCCTAGCACGAGCCAAGAGACCCAGTACTTC	CASSPSTSQETQYF
TRBV20-1	-	TRBD1	TRBJ2-5	TGCAGTGCTAGGCGGGACAGGGGTTTTGTCAGGCGGGAGACCCAGTACTTC	CSARRDRGFVRRETQYF
TRBV5-1	few	-	TRBJ2-1	TGCGCCAGCAGCCCTTGGGGCAATGAGCAGTTCTTC	CASSPWGNEQFF
TRBV9	-	TRBD1	TRBJ1-2	TGTGCCAGCAGCGGAGGACAGGGAGCCAACTCCCGCTATGGCTACACCTTC	CASSGGQGANSRYGYTF
TRBV20-1	few	TRBD2	TRBJ2-1	TGCAGTGCTAGATTGCGGAGCGGGGGTGGGTACAATGAGCAGTTCTTC	CSARLRSGGGYNEQFF
TRBV6-6	-	-	TRBJ2-3	TGTGCCGGCAGTTACTCAATTCGCACAGATACGCAGTATTTT	CAGSYSIRTDTQYF
TRBV7-2	-	TRBD1	TRBJ2-6	TGTGCCAGCAGCCTGGGACAGGGGGTTGGGGCCAACGTCCTGACTTTC	CASSLGQGVGANVLTF
TRBV5-1	-	-	TRBJ2-7	TGCGCCAGCAGCTCCGGACAGGAGGGCTACGAGCAGTACTTC	CASSSGQEGYEQYF
TRBV6-6	-	-	TRBJ1-4	TGTGCCAGCAGTTACTTGCAGGGTAGTCTGGGTGAAAAACTGTTTTTT	CASSYLQGSLGEKLFF
TRBV9	-	-	TRBJ2-2	TGTGCCAGCAGCCCCCGAATAGTGGGGTCCGGGGAGCTGTTTTTT	CASSPRIVGSGELFF
TRBV12-3/TRBV12-4	few	-	TRBJ2-3	TGTGCCAGCAGTTTCCGACCCGCGACGTTCCAAGGTGATACGCAGTATTTT	CASSFRPATFQGDTQYF
TRBV5-1	-	TRBD2	TRBJ2-3	TGCGCCAGCAGCCCCCAACTAGCGGGGGGGCCGGATACGCAGTATTTT	CASSPQLAGGPDTQYF
TRBV20-1	many	TRBD2	TRBJ2-5	TGCAGTGCTAGCCTTTCCGGGACTAATATACCGTACTTC	CSASLSGTNIPYF
TRBV3-1	-	TRBD1	TRBJ1-1	TGTGCCAGCAGCCACACAGGGGGCGGTGAAGCTTTCTTT	CASSHTGGGEAFF
TRBV3-1	-	-	TRBJ2-3	TGTGCCAGCAGCCAAACAAGGGACGGTACGCAGTATTTT	CASSQTRDGTQYF
TRBV15	-	-	TRBJ1-4	TGTGCCACCAGCCCGGGACAATTTAATGAAAAACTGTTTTTT	CATSPGQFNEKLFF
TRBV7-9	-	-	TRBJ2-3	TGTGCCAGCAGCTCAGTCCTCACAGGGACAGATACGCAGTATTTT	CASSSVLTGTDTQYF
TRBV10-3	-	-	TRBJ2-7	TGTGCCATCAGTGAGCTGGGTCCCAGCTCCTACGAGCAGTACTTC	CAISELGPSSYEQYF
TRBV7-8	-	TRBD1	TRBJ2-7	TGTGCCAGCAGCTGGGACAGGGGTCACGAGCAGTACTTC	CASSWDRGHEQYF
TRBV6-1	-	TRBD1	TRBJ1-2	TGTGCCAGCACCACCGGGACAGCGGTAAACTATGGCTACACCTTC	CASTTGTAVNYGYTF
TRBV12-3/TRBV12-4	-	TRBD1	TRBJ1-6	TGTGCCAGCAGTTCGACCCCAGGGGGCTCACCCCTCCACTTT	CASSSTPGGSPLHF
TRBV5-1	-	-	TRBJ1-5	TGCGCCAGCAGCATAGGGACAAACCATCAGCCCCAGCATTTT	CASSIGTNHQPQHF
TRBV12-3/TRBV12-4	many	-	TRBJ2-7	TGTGCCAGCACCGACAGCGATTTCTCCTACGAGCAGTACTTC	CASTDSDFSYEQYF
TRBV7-9	-	-	TRBJ2-3	TGTACCAGCAGCTTTCCCCCGGCGGCCACAGATACGCAGTATTTT	CTSSFPPAATDTQYF